These 17 T cell receptor beta chains came from one sample sequenced in a study of shared clonotypes between healthy human individuals. Clones were read by immunoSEQ multiplex PCR, and TCRdb kept only the in-frame ones, dropping some. The repertoire holds 650,000 to 800,000 clones, with under 95% as singletons. Naive CD8 cells comprised CD45RO-negative, CCR7-positively selected cells, excluding terminally differentiated effector memory CD45RA+ cells. The sequenced sample was naive CD8+ T cells sorted from blood. These receptors were collected from a man younger than 40 in good health.

The genes are TRBV27 and TRBJ1-5, with D possibly matching TRBD1 (6 bases). This CDR3 region has 15 residues. V lost 6 bases and J lost 2, with 14 bases in between. Looked up from germline, CDR1 is MNHEY and CDR2 is SMNVEV (reference sequence). The CDR3: CASSSQGIGNQPQHF. For the CDR3, the DNA is TGTGCCAGCAGCTCACAGGGAATTGGCAATCAGCCCCAGCATTTT.

The chain has TRBV6-5 and TRBJ1-2, with 12 bases fitting TRBD1. This CDR3 is built from 15 residues. V shed 4 bases and J 7 bases; nucleotides not matched to a gene: 7. The germline V gene encodes CDR1 MNHEY and CDR2 SVGAGI. CDR3 coding DNA: TGTGCCAGCAGTTCCCCGGGACAGGGGGCAGTTGGCTACACCTTC. This sequence encodes CASSSPGQGAVGYTF.

Only one count was recorded for this clone. This chain uses TRBV10-2 with TRBJ2-1; TRBD2 agrees at 7 bases. CDR3 length: 15 residues. The V segment lost 3 bases and the J segment 5 bases; nucleotides outside the gene matches: 7. Germline-derived CDR1 and CDR2 are WSHSY and SAAADI. CDR3 protein: CASSDNLAEDNEQFF. The CDR3 nucleotides are TGCGCCAGCAGTGATAACCTAGCGGAGGACAATGAGCAGTTCTTC.

This clone was counted between two and nine times. The chain joins TRBV19 to TRBJ2-7; D remains ambiguous. The germline gives CDR1 LNHDA, CDR2 SQIVND (reference sequence). CDR3 length equals 15 residues. V was shortened by 1 base and J by 3 bases, with 13 bases between the two germline ends. CDR3 coding DNA: TGTGCCAGTAGTATAGCTGTCGGGTTGGACTACGAGCAGTACTTC. This sequence encodes CASSIAVGLDYEQYF.

The J gene is TRBJ1-3, the V gene TRBV4-3; D remains ambiguous. This CDR3 has 15 residues. Germline values: CDR1 LGHNA, CDR2 YSLEER. Trimming cost V 0 bases and J 0 bases, with 6 bases left between them. The CDR3 region is CASSQDRNSGNTIYF. CDR3 DNA: TGCGCCAGCAGCCAAGACAGGAACTCTGGAAACACCATATATTTT.

The chain links TRBV14 to TRBJ2-1, with D unclear. Germline values: CDR1 SGHDN, CDR2 FVKESK. The germline V and J ends were trimmed by 1 base and 10 bases, with 5 bases remaining between them. This CDR3 region has 11 residues. CDR3 in amino acids: CASSQAKEQFF. DNA for the CDR3: TGTGCCAGCAGCCAAGCCAAGGAGCAGTTCTTC.

The rearrangement uses TRBV29-1 and TRBJ2-1; D is unresolved. This CDR3 is built from 16 residues. Trimming took off 0 bases at V and 0 bases at J, with 12 bases between the two ends. Germline values: CDR1 SQVTM, CDR2 ANQGSEA. CDR3 in amino acids: CSVEEDPASSYNEQFF. CDR3 sequence (DNA): TGCAGCGTTGAAGAAGATCCGGCTAGCTCCTACAATGAGCAGTTCTTC.

This clone was recorded only once. The J gene is TRBJ2-1, the V gene TRBV27; D remains ambiguous. V was cut by 5 bases and J by 8 bases, with 10 bases left in between. Germline values: CDR1 MNHEY, CDR2 SMNVEV (reference sequence). This CDR3 comprises 12 residues. The CDR3 coding sequence is TGTGCCAGCAGTGGCCCCATCGATGAGCAGTTCTTC. It yields the protein CASSGPIDEQFF.

The V and J genes are TRBV27 and TRBJ2-1, with TRBD2 as a possible D gene (6 bases). Germline CDR1 is MNHEY and CDR2 is SMNVEV (reference sequence). Trimming shortened V by 1 base and J by 4 bases, and 11 bases separated the two germline ends. This CDR3 spans 15 amino acids. CDR3 sequence reads: CASSLLRAGYNEQFF. CDR3 in DNA: TGTGCCAGCAGTTTATTAAGGGCGGGATACAATGAGCAGTTCTTC.

The chain is built from TRBV7-6 and TRBJ2-7; 7 bases align to TRBD1. CDR1 SGHVS and CDR2 FNYEAQ come from the germline V gene. The CDR3 sequence is 17 residues long. Unmatched junction bases numbered 15, after V lost 5 bases and J lost 2 bases. CDR3 sequence reads: CASSPASGTVPPYEQYF. The DNA for the CDR3 is TGTGCCAGCAGCCCCGCTTCCGGGACAGTACCTCCCTACGAGCAGTACTTC.

The genes are TRBV4-1 and TRBJ1-5; D is ambiguous. The CDR3 totals 14 residues. Germline CDR1 and CDR2: MGHRA and YSYEKL. The germline V and J ends were trimmed by 0 bases and 5 bases, with 8 bases remaining between them. CDR3 region: CASSQDRSHQPQHF. For the CDR3, the DNA is TGCGCCAGCAGCCAAGATCGCAGCCATCAGCCCCAGCATTTT.

The V and J genes are TRBV13 and TRBJ2-6; the match to TRBD2 covers 13 bases. The ends lost 5 bases at V and 1 base at J; junction bases unmatched: 5. The CDR3 has 18 amino acids. Germline V lookup: CDR1 PRHDT, CDR2 FYEKMQ (reference sequence). CDR3 protein: CASSPRTSGSSGANVLTF. The CDR3 nucleotides read TGTGCCAGCAGCCCGAGGACTAGCGGGAGTTCTGGGGCCAACGTCCTGACTTTC. Looking up the rest from reference TRBV13 and TRBJ2-6 gives the full variable domain: AAGVIQSPRHLIKEKRETATLKCYPIPRHDTVYWYQQGPGQDPQFLISFYEKMQSDKGSIPDRFSAQQFSDYHSELNMSSLELGDSALYFCASSPRTSGSSGANVLTFGAGSRLTVL.

The chain employs TRBV21-1 and TRBJ2-2; the D call of TRBD2 is as the table states it, not checked on the DNA. TRBV21-1 counts as a pseudogene. The length of the CDR3 is 13 residues. This chain's CDR3 is CASSSRGTGELFF. The CDR3 DNA reads TGTGCCAGCAGCAGTCGGGGAACCGGGGAGCTGTTTTTT.

This chain uses TRBV27 with TRBJ2-7; D uncertain. V was cut by 6 bases and J by 2 bases, with 14 bases left in between. This CDR3 contains 14 residues. Germline lookup yields CDR1 MNHEY and CDR2 SMNVEV (reference sequence). The CDR3 loop is CASRPHPATYEQYF. CDR3 coding DNA: TGTGCCAGCAGACCCCACCCGGCGACCTACGAGCAGTACTTC.

The rearrangement uses TRBV7-8 and TRBJ2-7; D gene ambiguous. Germline CDR1 is SGHVS and CDR2 is FQNEAQ. CDR3 length: 16 residues. The V end lost 1 base, the J end lost 4 bases, and 17 bases lay between the germline ends. As DNA, the CDR3 is TGTGCCAGCAGCTTAGGGGAAGGCCCAGGAACTTACGAGCAGTACTTC. As protein: CASSLGEGPGTYEQYF.

Only one count was recorded for this clone. This chain links TRBV18 with TRBJ2-1, with D unresolved. Trimming left V 2 bases short and J 6 bases short, with 8 bases between. The CDR3 is 13 amino acids. The germline V gene encodes CDR1 KGHSH and CDR2 LQKENI. CDR3 nucleotides: TGTGCCAGCTCACCAGGTCATGGCAATGAGCAGTTCTTC. Translated, it gives CASSPGHGNEQFF.

V gene TRBV29-1 combines with J gene TRBJ2-5; a possible D gene is TRBD2 (5 bases). Germline assignment: CDR1 SQVTM and CDR2 ANQGSEA. The germline V and J ends were trimmed by 0 bases and 5 bases, with 16 bases remaining between them. The CDR3 has 15 amino acids. CDR3 nucleotide sequence: TGCAGCGTTGAAGATTGGGAACTAGGCTTTGAGACCCAGTACTTC. Amino acid sequence: CSVEDWELGFETQYF.